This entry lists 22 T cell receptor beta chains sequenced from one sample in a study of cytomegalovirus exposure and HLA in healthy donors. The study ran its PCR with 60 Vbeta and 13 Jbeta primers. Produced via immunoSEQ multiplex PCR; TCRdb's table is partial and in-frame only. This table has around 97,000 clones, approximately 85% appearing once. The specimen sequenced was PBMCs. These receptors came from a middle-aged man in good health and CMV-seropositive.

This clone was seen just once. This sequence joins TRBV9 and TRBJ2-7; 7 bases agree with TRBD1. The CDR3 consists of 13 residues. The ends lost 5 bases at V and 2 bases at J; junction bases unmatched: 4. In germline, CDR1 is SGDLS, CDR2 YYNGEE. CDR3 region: CASSRDSPYEQYF. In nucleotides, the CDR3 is TGTGCCAGCAGTCGGGACAGCCCCTACGAGCAGTACTTC.

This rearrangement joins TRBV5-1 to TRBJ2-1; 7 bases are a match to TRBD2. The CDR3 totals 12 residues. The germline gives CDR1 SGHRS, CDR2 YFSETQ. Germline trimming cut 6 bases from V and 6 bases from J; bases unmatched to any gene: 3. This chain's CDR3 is CASTREGNEQFF. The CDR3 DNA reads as TGCGCCAGCACAAGGGAGGGCAATGAGCAGTTCTTC.

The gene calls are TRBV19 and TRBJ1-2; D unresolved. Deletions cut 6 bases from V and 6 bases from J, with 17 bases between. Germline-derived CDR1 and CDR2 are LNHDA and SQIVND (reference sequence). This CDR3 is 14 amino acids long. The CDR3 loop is CASRVGRKYDGYTF. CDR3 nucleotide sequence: TGTGCCAGTAGGGTCGGTCGAAAATATGATGGCTACACCTTC.

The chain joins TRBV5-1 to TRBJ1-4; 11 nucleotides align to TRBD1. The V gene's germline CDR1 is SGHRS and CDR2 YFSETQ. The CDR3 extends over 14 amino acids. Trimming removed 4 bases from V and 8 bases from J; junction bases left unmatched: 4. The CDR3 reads CASSGGQGGEKLFF. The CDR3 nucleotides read TGCGCCAGCAGCGGGGGACAGGGGGGCGAAAAACTGTTTTTT.

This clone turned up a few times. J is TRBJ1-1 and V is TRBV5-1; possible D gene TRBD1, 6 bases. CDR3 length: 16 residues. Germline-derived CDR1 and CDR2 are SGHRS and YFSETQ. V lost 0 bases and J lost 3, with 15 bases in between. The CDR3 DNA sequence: TGCGCCAGCAGCTTGGCCGGGGGGGGCGGGTACACTGAAGCTTTCTTT. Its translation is CASSLAGGGGYTEAFF.

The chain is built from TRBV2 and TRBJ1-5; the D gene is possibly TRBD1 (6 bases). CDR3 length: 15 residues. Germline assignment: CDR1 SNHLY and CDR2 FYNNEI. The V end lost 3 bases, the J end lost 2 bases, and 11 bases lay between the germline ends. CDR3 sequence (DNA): TGTGCCAGCAGTGAGCAGGGGCAACGCAATCAGCCCCAGCATTTT. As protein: CASSEQGQRNQPQHF.

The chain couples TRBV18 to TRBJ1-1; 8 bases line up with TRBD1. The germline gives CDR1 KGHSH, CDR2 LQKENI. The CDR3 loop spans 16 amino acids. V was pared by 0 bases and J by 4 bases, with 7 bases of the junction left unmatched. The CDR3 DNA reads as TGTGCCAGCTCACCACCGATCGGGACAGGAGGCACTGAAGCTTTCTTT. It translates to CASSPPIGTGGTEAFF.

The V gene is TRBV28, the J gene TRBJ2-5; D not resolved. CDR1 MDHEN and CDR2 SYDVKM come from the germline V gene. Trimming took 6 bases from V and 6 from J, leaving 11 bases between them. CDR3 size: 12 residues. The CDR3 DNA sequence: TGTGCCAGCAGCATAGTCTTGAAGACCCAGTACTTC. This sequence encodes CASSIVLKTQYF.

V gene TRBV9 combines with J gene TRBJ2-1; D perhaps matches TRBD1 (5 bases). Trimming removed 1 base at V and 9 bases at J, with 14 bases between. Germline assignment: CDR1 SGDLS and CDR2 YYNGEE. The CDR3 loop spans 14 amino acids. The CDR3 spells CASSVRGLTAEQFF. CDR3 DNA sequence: TGTGCCAGCAGCGTAAGGGGCCTAACAGCTGAGCAGTTCTTC.

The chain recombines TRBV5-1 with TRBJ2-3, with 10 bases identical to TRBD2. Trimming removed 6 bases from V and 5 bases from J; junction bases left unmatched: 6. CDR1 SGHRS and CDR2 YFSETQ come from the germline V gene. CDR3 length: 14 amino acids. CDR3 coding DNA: TGCGCCAGCAACTCCGGGACTAGCGTAGATACGCAGTATTTT. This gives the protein CASNSGTSVDTQYF. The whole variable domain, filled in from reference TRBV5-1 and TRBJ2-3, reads KAGVTQTPRYLIKTRGQQVTLSCSPISGHRSVSWYQQTPGQGLQFLFEYFSETQRNKGNFPGRFSGRQFSNSRSEMNVSTLELGDSALYLCASNSGTSVDTQYFGPGTRLTVL.

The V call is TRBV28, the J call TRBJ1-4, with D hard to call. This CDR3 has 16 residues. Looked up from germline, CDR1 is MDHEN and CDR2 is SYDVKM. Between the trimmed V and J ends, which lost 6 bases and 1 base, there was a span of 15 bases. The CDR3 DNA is TGTGCCAGCAGCCCCGGGAGGGAGGGAACTAATGAAAAACTGTTTTTT. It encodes CASSPGREGTNEKLFF.

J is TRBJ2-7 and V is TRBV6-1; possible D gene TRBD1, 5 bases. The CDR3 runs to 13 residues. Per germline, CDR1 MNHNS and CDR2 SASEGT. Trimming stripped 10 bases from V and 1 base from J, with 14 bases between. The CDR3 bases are TGTGCCATGACTGACAGTTTGTCCTACGAGCAGTACTTC. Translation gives CAMTDSLSYEQYF.

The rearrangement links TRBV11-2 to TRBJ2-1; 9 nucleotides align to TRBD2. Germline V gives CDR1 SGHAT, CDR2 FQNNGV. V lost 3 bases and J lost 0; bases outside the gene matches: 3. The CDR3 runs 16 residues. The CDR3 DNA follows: TGTGCCAGCAGCTTTGCAGCGGGAGGCTCCTACAATGAGCAGTTCTTC. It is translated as CASSFAAGGSYNEQFF.

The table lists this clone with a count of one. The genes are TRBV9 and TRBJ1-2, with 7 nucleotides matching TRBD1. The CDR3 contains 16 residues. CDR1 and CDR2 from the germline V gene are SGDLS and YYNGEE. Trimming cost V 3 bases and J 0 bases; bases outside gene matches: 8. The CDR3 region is CASSEMGQPTNYGYTF. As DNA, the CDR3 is TGTGCCAGCAGCGAGATGGGACAGCCGACTAACTATGGCTACACCTTC.

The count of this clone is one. The CDR3 spells CASSMGQFTEAFF. CDR3 DNA sequence: TGTGCCAGTAGTATGGGACAGTTCACTGAAGCTTTCTTT. The V gene is TRBV19, the J gene TRBJ1-1, with TRBD1 matching over 7 bases. J gave up 4 bases and V 3 bases, and 2 bases lay outside the gene matches. From germline, CDR1 is LNHDA and CDR2 SQIVND (reference sequence). The CDR3 loop spans 13 amino acids. Combining the CDR3 with reference TRBV19 and TRBJ1-1 gives the whole variable domain DGGITQSPKYLFRKEGQNVTLSCEQNLNHDAMYWYRQDPGQGLRLIYYSQIVNDFQKGDIAEGYSVSREKKESFPLTVTSAQKNPTAFYLCASSMGQFTEAFFGQGTRLTVV.

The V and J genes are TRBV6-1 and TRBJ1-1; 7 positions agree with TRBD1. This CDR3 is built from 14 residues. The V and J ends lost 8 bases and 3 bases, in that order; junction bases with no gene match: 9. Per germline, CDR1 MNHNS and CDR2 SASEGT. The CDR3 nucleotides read TGTGCCAGCGTTGACAGGGTAAGGGACACTGAAGCTTTCTTT. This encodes CASVDRVRDTEAFF.

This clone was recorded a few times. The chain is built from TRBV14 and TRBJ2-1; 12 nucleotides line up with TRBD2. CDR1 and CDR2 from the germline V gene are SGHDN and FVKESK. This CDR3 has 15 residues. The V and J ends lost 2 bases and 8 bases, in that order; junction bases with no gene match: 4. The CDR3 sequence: CASSQKLAGGYEQFF. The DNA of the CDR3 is TGTGCCAGCAGCCAAAAACTAGCGGGAGGATATGAGCAGTTCTTC.

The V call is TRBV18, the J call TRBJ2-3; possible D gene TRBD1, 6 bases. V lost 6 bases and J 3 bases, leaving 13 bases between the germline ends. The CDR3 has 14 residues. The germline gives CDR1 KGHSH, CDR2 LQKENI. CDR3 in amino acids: CASSLTQGTDTQYF. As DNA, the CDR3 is TGTGCCAGCTCTCTGACACAGGGTACAGATACGCAGTATTTT.

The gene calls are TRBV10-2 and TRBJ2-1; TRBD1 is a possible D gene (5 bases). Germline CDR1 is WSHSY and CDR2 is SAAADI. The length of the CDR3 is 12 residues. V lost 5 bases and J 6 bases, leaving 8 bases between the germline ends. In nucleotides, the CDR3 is TGCGCCAGCAGTAGACAGCGCAATGAGCAGTTCTTC. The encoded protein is CASSRQRNEQFF.

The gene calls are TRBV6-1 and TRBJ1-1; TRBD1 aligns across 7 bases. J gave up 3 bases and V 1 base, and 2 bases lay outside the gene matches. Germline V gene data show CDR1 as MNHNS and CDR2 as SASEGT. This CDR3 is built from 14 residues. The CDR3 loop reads CASSEGDSYTEAFF. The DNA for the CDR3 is TGTGCCAGCAGTGAAGGGGACAGCTACACTGAAGCTTTCTTT.

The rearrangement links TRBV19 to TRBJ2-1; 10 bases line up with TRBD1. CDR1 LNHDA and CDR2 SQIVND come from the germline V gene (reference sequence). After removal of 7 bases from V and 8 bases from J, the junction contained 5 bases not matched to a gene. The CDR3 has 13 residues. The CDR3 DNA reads TGTGCCAGTACCAGACAGGGGGCTGATGAGCAGTTCTTC. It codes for CASTRQGADEQFF. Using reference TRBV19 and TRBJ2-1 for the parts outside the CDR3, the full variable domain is DGGITQSPKYLFRKEGQNVTLSCEQNLNHDAMYWYRQDPGQGLRLIYYSQIVNDFQKGDIAEGYSVSREKKESFPLTVTSAQKNPTAFYLCASTRQGADEQFFGPGTRLTVL.

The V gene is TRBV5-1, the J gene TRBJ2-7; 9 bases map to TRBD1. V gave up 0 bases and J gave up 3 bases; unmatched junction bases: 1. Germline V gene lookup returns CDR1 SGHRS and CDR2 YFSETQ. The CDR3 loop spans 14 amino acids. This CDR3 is CASSLVTGGYEQYF. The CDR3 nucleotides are TGCGCCAGCAGCTTGGTGACAGGGGGCTACGAGCAGTACTTC.